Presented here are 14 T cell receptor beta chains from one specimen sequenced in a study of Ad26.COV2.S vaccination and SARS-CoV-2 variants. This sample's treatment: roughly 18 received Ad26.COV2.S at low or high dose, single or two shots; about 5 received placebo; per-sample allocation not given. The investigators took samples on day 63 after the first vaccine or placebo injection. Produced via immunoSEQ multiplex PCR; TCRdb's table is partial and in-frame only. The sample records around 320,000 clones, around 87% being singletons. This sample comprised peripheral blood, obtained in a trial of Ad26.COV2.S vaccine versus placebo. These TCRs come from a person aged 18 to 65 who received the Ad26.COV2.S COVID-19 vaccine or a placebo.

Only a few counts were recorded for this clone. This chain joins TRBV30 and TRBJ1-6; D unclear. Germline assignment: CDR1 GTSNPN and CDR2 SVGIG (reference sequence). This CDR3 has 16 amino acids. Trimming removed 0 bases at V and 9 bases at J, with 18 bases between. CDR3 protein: CAWSVPGGDSVSPLHF. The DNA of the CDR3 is TGTGCCTGGAGTGTCCCTGGTGGGGATTCGGTTTCACCCCTCCACTTT.

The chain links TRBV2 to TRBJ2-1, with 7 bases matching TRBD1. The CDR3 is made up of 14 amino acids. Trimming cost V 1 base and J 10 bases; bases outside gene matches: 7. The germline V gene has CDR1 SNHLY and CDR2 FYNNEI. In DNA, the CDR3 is TGTGCCAGCAGTGAAGAGGGGGCGCGACACGAGCAGTTCTTC. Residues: CASSEEGARHEQFF.

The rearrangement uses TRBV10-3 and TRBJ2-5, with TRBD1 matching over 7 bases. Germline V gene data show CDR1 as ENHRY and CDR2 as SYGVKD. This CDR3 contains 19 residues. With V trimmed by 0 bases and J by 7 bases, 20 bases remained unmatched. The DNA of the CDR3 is TGTGCCATCAGTGAGTCTGAGCCAAAGACAGGGACCTTGTTGGGGACCCAGTACTTC. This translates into CAISESEPKTGTLLGTQYF.

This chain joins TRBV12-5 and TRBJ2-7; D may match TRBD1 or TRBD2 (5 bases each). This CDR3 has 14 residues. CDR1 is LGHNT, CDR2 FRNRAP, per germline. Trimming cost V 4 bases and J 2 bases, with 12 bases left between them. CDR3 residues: CASGSGRAAYEQYF. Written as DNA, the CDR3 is TGTGCTAGTGGTTCGGGACGGGCGGCCTACGAGCAGTACTTC. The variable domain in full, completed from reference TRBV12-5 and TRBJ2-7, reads DARVTQTPRHKVTEMGQEVTMRCQPILGHNTVFWYRQTMMQGLELLAYFRNRAPLDDSGMPKDRFSAEMPDATLATLKIQPSEPRDSAVYFCASGSGRAAYEQYFGPGTRLTVT.

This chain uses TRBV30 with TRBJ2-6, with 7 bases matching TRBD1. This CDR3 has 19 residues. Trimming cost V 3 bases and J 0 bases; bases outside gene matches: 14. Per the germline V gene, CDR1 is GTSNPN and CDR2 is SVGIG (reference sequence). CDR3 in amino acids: CAWRGGLGRVSSGANVLTF. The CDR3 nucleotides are TGTGCCTGGAGAGGGGGCTTGGGCAGGGTGAGCTCTGGGGCCAACGTCCTGACTTTC. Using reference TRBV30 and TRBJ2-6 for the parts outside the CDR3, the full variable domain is SQTIHQWPATLVQPVGSPLSLECTVEGTSNPNLYWYRQAAGRGLQLLFYSVGIGQISSEVPQNLSASRPQDRQFILSSKKLLLSDSGFYLCAWRGGLGRVSSGANVLTFGAGSRLTVL.

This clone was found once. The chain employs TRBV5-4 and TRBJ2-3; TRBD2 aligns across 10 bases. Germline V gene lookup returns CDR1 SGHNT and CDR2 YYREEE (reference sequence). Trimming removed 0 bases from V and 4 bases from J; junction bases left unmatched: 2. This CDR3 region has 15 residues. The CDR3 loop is CASSLGLAGADTQYF. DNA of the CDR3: TGTGCCAGCAGCTTGGGACTAGCGGGCGCAGATACGCAGTATTTT.

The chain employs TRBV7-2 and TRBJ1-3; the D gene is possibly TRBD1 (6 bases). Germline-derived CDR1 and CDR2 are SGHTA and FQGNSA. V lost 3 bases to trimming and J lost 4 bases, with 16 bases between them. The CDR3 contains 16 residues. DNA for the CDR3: TGTGCCAGCAGCTTCGCCCCGCGGGGGCAAGGAAACACCATATATTTT. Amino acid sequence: CASSFAPRGQGNTIYF.

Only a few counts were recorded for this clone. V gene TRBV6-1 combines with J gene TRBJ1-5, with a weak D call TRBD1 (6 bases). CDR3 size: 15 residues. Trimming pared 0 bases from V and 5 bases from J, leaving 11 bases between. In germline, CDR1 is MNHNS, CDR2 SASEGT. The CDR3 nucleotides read TGTGCCAGCAGTGAAGCCAGGGGCAGTTATCAGCCCCAGCATTTT. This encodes CASSEARGSYQPQHF.

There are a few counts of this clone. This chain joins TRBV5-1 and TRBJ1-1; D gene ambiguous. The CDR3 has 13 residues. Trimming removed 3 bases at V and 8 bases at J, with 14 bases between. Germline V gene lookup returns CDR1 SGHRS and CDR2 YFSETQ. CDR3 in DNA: TGCGCCAGCAGCTCGGATATAGGAGCCGAAGCTTTCTTT. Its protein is CASSSDIGAEAFF.

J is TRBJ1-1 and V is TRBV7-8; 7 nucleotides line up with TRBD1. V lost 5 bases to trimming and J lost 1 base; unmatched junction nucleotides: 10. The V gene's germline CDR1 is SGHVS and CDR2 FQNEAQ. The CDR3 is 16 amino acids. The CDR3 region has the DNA TGTGCCAGCAGCCCGGGACAGCCCAGGAGGAACACTGAAGCTTTCTTT. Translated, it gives CASSPGQPRRNTEAFF.

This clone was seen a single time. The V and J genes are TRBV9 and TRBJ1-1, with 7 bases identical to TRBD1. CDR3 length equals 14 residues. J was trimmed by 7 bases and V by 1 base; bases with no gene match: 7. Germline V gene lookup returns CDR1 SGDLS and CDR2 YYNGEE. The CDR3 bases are TGTGCCAGCAGCGTAAATCAGGGGGGCGGTGAAGCTTTCTTT. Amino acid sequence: CASSVNQGGGEAFF.

In DNA, the CDR3 is TGTGCCAGCAGCGTAGAGGGCAGGGGATTTTCGTCCCTCCACTTT. It is translated as CASSVEGRGFSSLHF. The J gene is TRBJ1-6, the V gene TRBV9; weak D call: TRBD1 (6 bases). Germline V gives CDR1 SGDLS, CDR2 YYNGEE. The CDR3 consists of 15 residues. V was clipped by 0 bases and J by 14 bases, with 18 bases between them. Combining the CDR3 with reference TRBV9 and TRBJ1-6 gives the whole variable domain DSGVTQTPKHLITATGQRVTLRCSPRSGDLSVYWYQQSLDQGLQFLIQYYNGEERAKGNILERFSAQQFPDLHSELNLSSLELGDSALYFCASSVEGRGFSSLHFGNGTRLTVT.

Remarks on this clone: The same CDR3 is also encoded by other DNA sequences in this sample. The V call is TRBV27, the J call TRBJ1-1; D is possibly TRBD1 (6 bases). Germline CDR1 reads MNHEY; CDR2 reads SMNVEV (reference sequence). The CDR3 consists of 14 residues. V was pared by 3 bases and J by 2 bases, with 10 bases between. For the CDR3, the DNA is TGTGCCAGCAGTTTGCTTGGGACAAACACTGAAGCTTTCTTT. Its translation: CASSLLGTNTEAFF.

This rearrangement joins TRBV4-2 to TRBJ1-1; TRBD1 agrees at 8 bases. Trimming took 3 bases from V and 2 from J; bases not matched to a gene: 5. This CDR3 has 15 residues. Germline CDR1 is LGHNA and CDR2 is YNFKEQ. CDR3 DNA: TGTGCCAGCAGCCAGGGCAGGGGGCGCAACACTGAAGCTTTCTTT. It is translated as CASSQGRGRNTEAFF.